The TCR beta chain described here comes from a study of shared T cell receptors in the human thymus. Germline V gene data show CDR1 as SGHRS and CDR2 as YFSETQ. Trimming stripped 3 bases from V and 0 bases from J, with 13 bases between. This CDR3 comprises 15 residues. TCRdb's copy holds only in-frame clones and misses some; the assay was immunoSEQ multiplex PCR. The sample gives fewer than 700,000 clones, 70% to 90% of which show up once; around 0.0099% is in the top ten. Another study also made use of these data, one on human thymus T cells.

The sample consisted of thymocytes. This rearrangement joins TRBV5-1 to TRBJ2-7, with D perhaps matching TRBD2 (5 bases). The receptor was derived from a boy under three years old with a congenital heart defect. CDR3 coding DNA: TGCGCCAGCAGCTCGGACTTTGGTAGCTCCTACGAGCAGTACTTC. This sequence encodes CASSSDFGSSYEQYF.